This T cell receptor beta chain was observed in a study of a mutant IDH1 vaccine in newly diagnosed glioma (dated by TCRdb to the early 2020s). A note on the overall study: The roughly 33 treated patients were roughly 62% male and around 40% female, with a mean age of approximately 38 years. Prior to enrollment, standard therapy consisting of radiotherapy alone, temozolomide alone, or radiochemotherapy with temozolomide had been administered to patients, with the combination being received by most patients. Six visits were used for peripheral blood collection: V03 (baseline), V05, V07, V10, V12 and V13. For exploratory analyses, longitudinal TCRB deep sequencing was carried out in 25 treated patients wherever samples were available.

Read against the paper, the sample's time point label means: baseline, week 1 (first vaccination visit). The label giving this sample's treatment or condition can be read as: pre-vaccination baseline after standard-of-care therapy. All donors had newly diagnosed IDH1-mutant astrocytomas of WHO grade 3 or 4 that showed loss of nuclear ATRX. The samples were drawn from NOA16, a multicentre, single-arm, open-label phase I trial in Germany that tested a mutant IDH1 peptide vaccine in humans for the first time. For immunogenicity testing, the blood drawn at visit V03 was used as the baseline sample. The DNeasy Blood and Tissue Kit was used to extract genomic DNA from EDTA blood for TCRB sequencing. Library prep was done by the immunoSEQ multiplex PCR assay. The hsTCRB Kit was used according to the manufacturer's protocol to amplify rearranged TCR beta chain sequences. TCRB libraries were sequenced on an Illumina MiSeq. In the source study's methods: The kit vendor's proprietary platform handled demultiplexing, trimming and gene mapping. TCRdb took this table from immuneACCESS and kept in-frame rearrangements with V and J called. Such tables lack part of the clones; where checked against another copy, unresolved V genes explain under half of the gap, and the rest is unexplained. Clone size and V and J calls were adopted from that table, with D and trimming inferred from the DNA. This sample comprises about 92,000 clones, 83% of them detected only once. Jointly, the top ten make up 7% to 8% of the sample.

To note about this clone: Its target antigen remains unknown. No qualities accompany the bases; no much larger clone lies one base away.

Paper-wide results and their limitations: Availability determined which PBMC samples were chosen for TCRB deep sequencing. Across multiple MHC alleles, vaccine-induced immune responses were seen in approximately 93% of patients. Pseudoprogression appeared unrelated to alterations in the top peripheral T cell clonotypes detected by TCRB sequencing. The authors noted that analyses of patient blood samples could not be reproduced because of sample limitations.

CDR1 and CDR2 (SGDLS, YYNGEE) derive from the germline V gene. Its CDR3 holds 17 amino acids, cysteine through phenylalanine. Only the CDR3 part of the read is kept: 51 bases, read in frame from the first base. Clipping removes 0 bases from V and 4 bases from J, with 10 as the unmatched junction base count. This material consisted of PBMCs, taken from a glioma patient treated with radiotherapy, temozolomide or both. Recombination linked TRBV9 to TRBJ2-3, and TRBD2 aligns with 8 junction nucleotides. The receptor comes from a woman between 50 and 59 years old with glioma. The DNA is TGTGCCAGCAGCGTAGCTCCTGGCGGGGGGACGGCAGATACGCAGTATTTT. Its translation is CASSVAPGGGTADTQYF. The full variable domain, with segments outside the CDR3 supplied by the reference TRBV9 and TRBJ2-3 proteins, appears as DSGVTQTPKHLITATGQRVTLRCSPRSGDLSVYWYQQSLDQGLQFLIQYYNGEERAKGNILERFSAQQFPDLHSELNLSSLELGDSALYFCASSVAPGGGTADTQYFGPGTRLTVL.